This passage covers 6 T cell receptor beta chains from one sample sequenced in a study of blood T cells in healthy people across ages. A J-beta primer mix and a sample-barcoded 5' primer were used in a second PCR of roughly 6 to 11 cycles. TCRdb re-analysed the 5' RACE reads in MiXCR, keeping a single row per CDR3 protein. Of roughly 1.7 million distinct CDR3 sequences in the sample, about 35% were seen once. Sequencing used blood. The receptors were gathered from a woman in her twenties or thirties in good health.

The CDR3 protein is CSARVIQIDRGKHEQYF. CDR3 bases: TGCAGTGCTAGGGTAATCCAAATCGACAGGGGAAAGCACGAGCAGTACTTC. The chain joins TRBV20-1 to TRBJ2-7; 8 positions agree with TRBD1. After removal of 3 bases from V and 5 bases from J, the junction contained 18 bases not matched to a gene. This CDR3 is built from 17 residues. Germline CDR1 is DFQATT and CDR2 is SNEGSKA (reference sequence).

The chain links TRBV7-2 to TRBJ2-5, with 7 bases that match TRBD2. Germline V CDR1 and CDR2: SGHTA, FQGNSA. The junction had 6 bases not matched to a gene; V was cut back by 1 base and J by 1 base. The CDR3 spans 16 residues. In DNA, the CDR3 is TGTGCCAGCAGCTTAGGAGTAGCGGGCCCCCAAGAGACCCAGTACTTC. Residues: CASSLGVAGPQETQYF.

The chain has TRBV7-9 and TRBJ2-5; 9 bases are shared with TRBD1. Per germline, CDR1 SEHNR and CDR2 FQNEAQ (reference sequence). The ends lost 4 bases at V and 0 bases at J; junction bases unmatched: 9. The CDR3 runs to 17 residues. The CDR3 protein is CASSWLRDRAYQETQYF. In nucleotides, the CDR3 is TGTGCCAGCAGCTGGCTCCGGGACAGGGCGTACCAAGAGACCCAGTACTTC.

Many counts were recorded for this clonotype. The CDR3 DNA follows: TGCGCCAGCAGGTCAACTAGCGGGGTATTGCTGGAGGCGACCCAGTACTTC. This codes for CASRSTSGVLLEATQYF. This chain joins TRBV5-1 and TRBJ2-5; TRBD2 matches at 10 bases. J was trimmed by 7 bases and V by 5 bases; bases with no gene match: 17. CDR1 and CDR2 (germline): SGHRS, YFSETQ. The CDR3 covers 17 residues.

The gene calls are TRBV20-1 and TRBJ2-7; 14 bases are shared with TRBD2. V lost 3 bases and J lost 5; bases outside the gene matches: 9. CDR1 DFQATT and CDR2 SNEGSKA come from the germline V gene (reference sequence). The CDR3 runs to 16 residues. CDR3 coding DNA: TGCAGTGCTAGGACGGGACTAGCGGGGGACCTCGACGAGCAGTACTTC. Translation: CSARTGLAGDLDEQYF.

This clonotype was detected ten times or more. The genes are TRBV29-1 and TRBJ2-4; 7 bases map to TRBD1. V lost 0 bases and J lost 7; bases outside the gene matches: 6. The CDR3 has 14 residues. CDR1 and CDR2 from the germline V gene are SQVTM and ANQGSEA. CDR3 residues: CSVEEGTDSNIQYF. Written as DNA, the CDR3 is TGCAGCGTTGAAGAGGGGACAGATAGTAACATTCAGTACTTC. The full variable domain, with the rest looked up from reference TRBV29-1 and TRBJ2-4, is SAVISQKPSRDICQRGTSLTIQCQVDSQVTMMFWYRQQPGQSLTLIATANQGSEATYESGFVIDKFPISRPNLTFSTLTVSNMSPEDSSIYLCSVEEGTDSNIQYFGAGTRLSVL.